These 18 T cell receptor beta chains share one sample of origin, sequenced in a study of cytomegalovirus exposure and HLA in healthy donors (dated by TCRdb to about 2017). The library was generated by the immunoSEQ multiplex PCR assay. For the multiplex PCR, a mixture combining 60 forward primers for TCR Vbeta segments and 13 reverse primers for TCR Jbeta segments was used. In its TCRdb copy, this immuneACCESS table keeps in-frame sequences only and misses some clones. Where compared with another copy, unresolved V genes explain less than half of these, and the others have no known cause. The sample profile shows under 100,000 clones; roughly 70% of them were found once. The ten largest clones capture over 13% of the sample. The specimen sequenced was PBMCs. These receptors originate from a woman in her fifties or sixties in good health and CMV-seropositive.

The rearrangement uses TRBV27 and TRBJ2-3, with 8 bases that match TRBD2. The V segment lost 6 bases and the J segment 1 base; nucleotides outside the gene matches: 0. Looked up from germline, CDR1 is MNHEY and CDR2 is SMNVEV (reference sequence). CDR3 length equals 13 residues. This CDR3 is CASRLAGTDTQYF. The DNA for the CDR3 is TGTGCCAGCAGACTAGCGGGCACAGATACGCAGTATTTT.

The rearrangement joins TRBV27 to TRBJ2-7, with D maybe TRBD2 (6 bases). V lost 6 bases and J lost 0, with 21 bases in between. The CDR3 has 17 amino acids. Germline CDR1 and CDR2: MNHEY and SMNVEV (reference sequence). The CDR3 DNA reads TGTGCCAGCAGCCATTTCTCGGTAGCGGCGAGCTCCTACGAGCAGTACTTC. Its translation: CASSHFSVAASSYEQYF.

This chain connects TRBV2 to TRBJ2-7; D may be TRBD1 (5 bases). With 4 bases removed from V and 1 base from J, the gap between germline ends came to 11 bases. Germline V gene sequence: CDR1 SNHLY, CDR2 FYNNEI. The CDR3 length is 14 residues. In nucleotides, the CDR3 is TGTGCCAGCAGTGGGACACCGAGGTCCTACGAGCAGTACTTC. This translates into CASSGTPRSYEQYF.

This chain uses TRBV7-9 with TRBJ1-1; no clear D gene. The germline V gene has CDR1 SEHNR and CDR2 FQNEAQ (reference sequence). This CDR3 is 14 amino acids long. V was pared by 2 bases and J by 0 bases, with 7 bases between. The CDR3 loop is CASSLMAVNTEAFF. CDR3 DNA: TGTGCCAGCAGCTTAATGGCCGTGAACACTGAAGCTTTCTTT. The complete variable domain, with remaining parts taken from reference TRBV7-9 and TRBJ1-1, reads DTGVSQNPRHKITKRGQNVTFRCDPISEHNRLYWYRQTLGQGPEFLTYFQNEAQLEKSRLLSDRFSAERPKGSFSTLEIQRTEQGDSAMYLCASSLMAVNTEAFFGQGTRLTVV.

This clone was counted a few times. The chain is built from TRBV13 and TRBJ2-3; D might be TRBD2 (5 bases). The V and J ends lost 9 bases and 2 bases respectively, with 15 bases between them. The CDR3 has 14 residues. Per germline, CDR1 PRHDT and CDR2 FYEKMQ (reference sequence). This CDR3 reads CASSALAVTDTQYF. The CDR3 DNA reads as TGTGCCAGTTCGGCTCTAGCCGTCACAGATACGCAGTATTTT. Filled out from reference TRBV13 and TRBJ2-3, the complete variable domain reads AAGVIQSPRHLIKEKRETATLKCYPIPRHDTVYWYQQGPGQDPQFLISFYEKMQSDKGSIPDRFSAQQFSDYHSELNMSSLELGDSALYFCASSALAVTDTQYFGPGTRLTVL.

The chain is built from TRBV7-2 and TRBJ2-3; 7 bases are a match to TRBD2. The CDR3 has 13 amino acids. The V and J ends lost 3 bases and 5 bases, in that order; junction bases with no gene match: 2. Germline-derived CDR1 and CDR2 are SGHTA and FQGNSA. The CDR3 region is CASSFGGGDTQYF. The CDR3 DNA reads TGTGCCAGCAGCTTTGGGGGGGGAGATACGCAGTATTTT.

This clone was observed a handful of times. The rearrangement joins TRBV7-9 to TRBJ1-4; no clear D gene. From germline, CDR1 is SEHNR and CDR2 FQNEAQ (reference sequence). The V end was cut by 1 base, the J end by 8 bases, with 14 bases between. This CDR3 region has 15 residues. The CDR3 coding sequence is TGTGCCAGCAGCTTAGTAATGCCGTACGGGGAAAAACTGTTTTTT. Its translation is CASSLVMPYGEKLFF.

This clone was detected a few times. CDR3 amino acids: CASCDGTSYNEQFF. Written as DNA, the CDR3 is TGTGCCAGCTGCGATGGGACTAGTTACAATGAGCAGTTCTTC. This chain connects TRBV10-3 to TRBJ2-1, with 8 bases fitting TRBD2. Germline V gives CDR1 ENHRY, CDR2 SYGVKD. After removal of 10 bases from V and 4 bases from J, the junction contained 9 bases not matched to a gene. CDR3 size: 14 residues.

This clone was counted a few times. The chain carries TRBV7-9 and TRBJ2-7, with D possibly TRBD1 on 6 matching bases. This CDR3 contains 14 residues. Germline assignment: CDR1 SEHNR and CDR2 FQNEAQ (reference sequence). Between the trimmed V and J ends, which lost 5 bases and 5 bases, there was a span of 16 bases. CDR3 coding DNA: TGTGCCAGCAGCCTAGGCGCACAGGGACACGAGCAGTACTTC. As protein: CASSLGAQGHEQYF.

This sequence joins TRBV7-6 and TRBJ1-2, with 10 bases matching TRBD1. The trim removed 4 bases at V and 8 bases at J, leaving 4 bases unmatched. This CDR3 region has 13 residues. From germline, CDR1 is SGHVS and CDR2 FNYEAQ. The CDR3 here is CASSSTGGAGYTF. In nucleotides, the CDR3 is TGTGCCAGCAGCTCGACAGGGGGCGCGGGCTACACCTTC.

This CDR3 is CASSLGQVAEAFF. The CDR3 DNA reads as TGTGCCAGCAGTTTGGGGCAAGTTGCTGAAGCTTTCTTT. V and J are TRBV28 and TRBJ1-1; tentatively, D is TRBD1 (5 bases). This CDR3 comprises 13 residues. Trimming removed 3 bases at V and 6 bases at J, with 11 bases between. Germline V gene data show CDR1 as MDHEN and CDR2 as SYDVKM.

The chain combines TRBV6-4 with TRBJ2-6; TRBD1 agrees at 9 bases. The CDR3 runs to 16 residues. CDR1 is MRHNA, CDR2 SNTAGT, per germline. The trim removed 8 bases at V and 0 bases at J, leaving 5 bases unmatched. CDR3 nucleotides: TGTGCCAGCCCCGGGACAGGGAGCTCTGGGGCCAACGTCCTGACTTTC. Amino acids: CASPGTGSSGANVLTF.

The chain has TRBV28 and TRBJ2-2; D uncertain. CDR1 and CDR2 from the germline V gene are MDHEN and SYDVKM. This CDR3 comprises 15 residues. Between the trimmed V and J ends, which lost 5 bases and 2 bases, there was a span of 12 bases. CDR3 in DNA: TGTGCCAGCAGTGGGCGTGGGTTCAACACCGGGGAGCTGTTTTTT. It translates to CASSGRGFNTGELFF.

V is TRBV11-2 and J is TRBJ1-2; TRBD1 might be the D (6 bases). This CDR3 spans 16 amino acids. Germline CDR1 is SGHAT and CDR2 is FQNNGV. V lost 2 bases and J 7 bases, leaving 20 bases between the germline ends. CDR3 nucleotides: TGTGCCAGCAGCTTACTCAGGACAGACAAGAAGGCTGGCTACACCTTC. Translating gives CASSLLRTDKKAGYTF.

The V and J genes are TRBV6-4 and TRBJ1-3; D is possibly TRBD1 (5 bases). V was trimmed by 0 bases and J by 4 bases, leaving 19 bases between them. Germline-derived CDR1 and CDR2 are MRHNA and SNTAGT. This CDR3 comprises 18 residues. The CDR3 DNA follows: TGTGCCAGCAGTGACTCGAGTCGGGACTACCCGAAAGGAAACACCATATATTTT. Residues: CASSDSSRDYPKGNTIYF.

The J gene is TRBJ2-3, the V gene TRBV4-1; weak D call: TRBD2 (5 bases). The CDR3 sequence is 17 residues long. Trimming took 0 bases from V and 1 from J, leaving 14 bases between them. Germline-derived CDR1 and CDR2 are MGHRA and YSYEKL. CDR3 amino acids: CASSQERSGTGTDTQYF. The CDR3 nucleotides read TGCGCCAGCAGCCAAGAAAGGAGCGGAACAGGCACAGATACGCAGTATTTT.

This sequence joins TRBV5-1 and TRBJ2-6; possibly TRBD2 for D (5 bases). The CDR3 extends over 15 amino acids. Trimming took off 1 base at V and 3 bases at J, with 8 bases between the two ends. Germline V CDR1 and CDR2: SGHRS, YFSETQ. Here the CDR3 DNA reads TGCGCCAGCAGCTTGTCGGGGAGTGGGGCCAACGTCCTGACTTTC. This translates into CASSLSGSGANVLTF.

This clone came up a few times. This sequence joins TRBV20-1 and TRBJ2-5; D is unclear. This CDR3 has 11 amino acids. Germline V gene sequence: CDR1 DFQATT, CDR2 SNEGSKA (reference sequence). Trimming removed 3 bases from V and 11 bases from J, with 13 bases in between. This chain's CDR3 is CSASALERQYF. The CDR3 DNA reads TGCAGTGCTAGCGCCCTGGAGAGGCAGTACTTC.